These 12 T cell receptor beta chains were sequenced from one sample in a study of CD8 T cells in ankylosing spondylitis. MiXCR, applied by TCRdb to the 5' RACE reads, yields one record per CDR3 protein. Among some 130,000 distinct CDR3 sequences listed, roughly a tenth were seen once. Sequenced sample: blood, either unsorted or a sorted T cell fraction (not recorded which). These receptor sequences come from a male donor with ankylosing spondylitis or in good health (not recorded which).

This clonotype was seen only a few times. The CDR3 sequence is CASSEWTSADTQYF. The CDR3 nucleotides are TGTGCCAGCAGTGAATGGACTAGCGCAGATACGCAGTATTTT. This chain joins TRBV25-1 and TRBJ2-3; TRBD2 matches at 9 bases. After removal of 1 base from V and 4 bases from J, the junction contained 0 bases not matched to a gene. Germline V gene data show CDR1 as MGHDK and CDR2 as SYGVNS. The CDR3 is 14 amino acids. Full variable domain (outside the CDR3, taken from reference TRBV25-1 and TRBJ2-3): EADIYQTPRYLVIGTGKKITLECSQTMGHDKMYWYQQDPGMELHLIHYSYGVNSTEKGDLSSESTVSRIRTEHFPLTLESARPSHTSQYLCASSEWTSADTQYFGPGTRLTVL.

This clonotype was detected many times. The CDR3 bases are TGTGCCAGCAGTTTACCCCCTTACAATGAGCAGTTCTTC. Encoded protein: CASSLPPYNEQFF. This chain links TRBV6-5 with TRBJ2-1; D remains unclear. CDR3 length equals 13 residues. The germline V gene has CDR1 MNHEY and CDR2 SVGAGI. V was trimmed by 4 bases and J by 4 bases, leaving 8 bases between them.

The sample holds many counts of this clonotype. The J gene is TRBJ2-1, the V gene TRBV20-1; 12 bases are a match to TRBD2. Germline V gene lookup returns CDR1 DFQATT and CDR2 SNEGSKA (reference sequence). The ends lost 6 bases at V and 3 bases at J; junction bases unmatched: 6. There are 15 residues in the CDR3. The CDR3 spells CSARLAGVYYNEQFF. The CDR3 nucleotides read TGCAGTGCGAGACTAGCGGGAGTTTACTACAATGAGCAGTTCTTC.

In its sample, this clonotype was seen many times. The chain couples TRBV20-1 to TRBJ2-5, with 10 bases that match TRBD2. The germline CDR1 and CDR2 sequences are DFQATT and SNEGSKA (reference sequence). V dropped 0 bases and J dropped 4; count of bases not matched to a gene: 8. The CDR3 runs 16 residues. CDR3 sequence: CSARDLLAGEGETQYF. The CDR3 DNA sequence: TGCAGTGCTAGAGATCTCCTAGCGGGAGAAGGAGAGACCCAGTACTTC.

In this sample, this clonotype turned up many times. The genes are TRBV7-2 and TRBJ1-2, with D possibly being TRBD1 (5 bases). Germline V gene sequence: CDR1 SGHTA, CDR2 FQGNSA. V lost 5 bases and J lost 3, with 7 bases in between. CDR3 length: 12 amino acids. CDR3 bases: TGTGCCAGCAGCAGGGACCACTATGGCTACACCTTC. It translates to CASSRDHYGYTF.

This clonotype has just a few counts. The chain couples TRBV21-1 to TRBJ2-3; TRBD1, the table's D call, lacks a check against the DNA. TRBV21-1 has pseudogene status. This CDR3 has 16 amino acids. CDR3 sequence (DNA): TGTGCCAGCAGCAACCCTGTGGACAGGGTCACAGATACGCAGTATTTT. Amino acid sequence: CASSNPVDRVTDTQYF.

The sample holds a few counts of this clonotype. J is TRBJ2-7 and V is TRBV11-2; 9 positions match TRBD2. V shed 1 base, J shed 4 bases, and the junction held 17 bases outside the gene matches. The CDR3 is made up of 19 amino acids. Germline values: CDR1 SGHAT, CDR2 FQNNGV. The CDR3 here is CASSLVGSLAGSSMYEQYF. In DNA, the CDR3 is TGTGCCAGCAGCTTAGTAGGGAGTCTAGCGGGATCTTCTATGTACGAGCAGTACTTC.

This clonotype showed up many times. The rearrangement uses TRBV6-5 and TRBJ2-7; tentatively, D is TRBD1 or TRBD2 (6 bases each). Per germline, CDR1 MNHEY and CDR2 SVGAGI. Trimming removed 2 bases at V and 4 bases at J, with 12 bases between. The CDR3 spans 14 residues. Here the CDR3 DNA reads TGTGCCAGCAGTTACGAGGGGGGCGGTTACGAGCAGTACTTC. This sequence encodes CASSYEGGGYEQYF.

This clonotype appeared many times. The V call is TRBV9, the J call TRBJ2-7, with TRBD2 identical over 9 bases. CDR1 SGDLS and CDR2 YYNGEE come from the germline V gene. Trimming cost V 2 bases and J 7 bases; bases outside gene matches: 10. The CDR3 sequence is 15 residues long. The CDR3 loop is CASSVSSGRGYEQYF. The CDR3 DNA sequence: TGTGCCAGCAGCGTGAGTAGCGGGAGAGGATATGAGCAGTACTTC.

This clonotype was counted between two and nine times. The rearrangement links TRBV7-2 to TRBJ2-7; TRBD2 agrees at 7 bases. Trimming at V came to 5 bases and at J to 5 bases, leaving 15 bases not matched to a gene. Germline lookup yields CDR1 SGHTA and CDR2 FQGNSA. The CDR3 consists of 16 residues. CDR3 bases: TGTGCCAGCAGCCAACGTTGGGGGGAGGGTAGGCACGAGCAGTACTTC. The encoded protein is CASSQRWGEGRHEQYF. The full variable domain, rest sourced from reference TRBV7-2 and TRBJ2-7, is GAGVSQSPSNKVTEKGKDVELRCDPISGHTALYWYRQSLGQGLEFLIYFQGNSAPDKSGLPSDRFSAERTGGSVSTLTIQRTQQEDSAVYLCASSQRWGEGRHEQYFGPGTRLTVT.

Many counts were recorded for this clonotype. The rearrangement uses TRBV7-2 and TRBJ2-7; weak D call: TRBD2 (6 bases). The CDR3 extends over 14 amino acids. The V gene's germline CDR1 is SGHTA and CDR2 FQGNSA. The ends were cut back, 4 bases at V and 7 bases at J, with 17 bases in the middle. The CDR3 region has the DNA TGTGCCAGCAGCTCTGGACTATTGGAGGGGGAGCAGTACTTC. Residues: CASSSGLLEGEQYF.

This clonotype has at least ten counts. The CDR3 sequence: CASSSTFALAFYNEQFF. The CDR3, as DNA: TGTGCCAGCAGCTCTACCTTCGCGTTGGCTTTTTACAATGAGCAGTTCTTC. The V gene is TRBV11-2, the J gene TRBJ2-1, with D unresolved. The CDR3 runs 17 residues. The V end was cut by 4 bases, the J end by 4 bases, with 20 bases between. CDR1 and CDR2 (germline): SGHAT, FQNNGV.